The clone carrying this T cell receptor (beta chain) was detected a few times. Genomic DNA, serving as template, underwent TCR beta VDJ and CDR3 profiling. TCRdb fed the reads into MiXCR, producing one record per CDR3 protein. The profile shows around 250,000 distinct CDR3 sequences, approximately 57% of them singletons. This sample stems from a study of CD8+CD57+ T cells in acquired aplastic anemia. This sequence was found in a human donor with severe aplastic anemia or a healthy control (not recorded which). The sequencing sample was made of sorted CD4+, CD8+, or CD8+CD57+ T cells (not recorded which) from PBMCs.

The CDR3 region has the DNA TGTGCCAGCTCTCCTCAAGGGCATCAGCCCCAGCATTTT. Translating gives CASSPQGHQPQHF. The V and J genes are TRBV18 and TRBJ1-5; D not certain. With 6 bases removed from V and 5 bases from J, the gap between germline ends came to 11 bases. The CDR3 runs to 13 residues. Per the germline V gene, CDR1 is KGHSH and CDR2 is LQKENI.